This T cell receptor beta chain stems from a study of technical replicates of blood from a few donors. Germline V gene sequence: CDR1 LGHNA, CDR2 YSLEER. The CDR3 contains 15 residues. The germline V and J ends were trimmed by 0 bases and 9 bases, with 15 bases remaining between them. TCRdb keeps only in-frame clones here, not all; method: immunoSEQ multiplex PCR. The sample has 55,000 to 75,000 clones, 70% to 90% seen once; the top ten hold roughly 5.6%. V usage is TRBV4-3 and J usage is TRBJ2-1, with D unclear. The clonotype was recovered from a human donor in good health. Some clones in this sample may be carry-over from other donors' samples. Input material: PBMCs. DNA of the CDR3: TGCGCCAGCAGCCAAGATTTGTGGGCAGGCCTTGAGCAGTTCTTC. Translated: CASSQDLWAGLEQFF.